These T cell receptor beta chains were read from a single sample in a study of early T cells in non-severe SARS-CoV-2 infection. TCRdb ran MiXCR on the 5' RACE reads and lists one entry per CDR3 protein. The sample yields 30,000 to 45,000 distinct CDR3 sequences, approximately 9.1% seen once. Material: whole blood. The receptors originated from an adult who was a healthcare worker with PCR-confirmed SARS-CoV-2 infection or an uninfected control (not recorded which). Both conserved end residues are part of each CDR3. D genes are given only for firm matches. The listing skips clone size in some rows; elsewhere it reads once, few, many or a size class.

v_call	d_call	j_call	clone_size	cdr3_nt	cdr3_aa
TRBV29-1	NA	TRBJ1-1	many	TGCAGCGTTGAAATCCAGAACACTGAAGCTTTCTTT	CSVEIQNTEAFF
TRBV6-1	TRBD2	TRBJ2-5	many	TGTGCCAGCAATCTTAGCGGGGCTCAAGAGACCCAGTACTTC	CASNLSGAQETQYF
TRBV20-1	NA	TRBJ2-3	NA	TGCAGTGCATCTTGGGCAGGGGAGACAGATACGCAGTATTTT	CSASWAGETDTQYF
TRBV6-6	NA	TRBJ1-5	many	TGTGCCAGCAGTCCGAGGCCGGGCCAGCCCCAGCATTTT	CASSPRPGQPQHF
TRBV6-1	NA	TRBJ1-1	NA	TGTGCCAGCGCGGGGGGTCCGGACACTGAAGCTTTCTTT	CASAGGPDTEAFF
TRBV28	TRBD1	TRBJ1-4	many	TGTGCCAGCAGTTATGGGACAGCTGGGGGAACTAATGAAAAACTGTTTTTT	CASSYGTAGGTNEKLFF
TRBV12-3/TRBV12-4	NA	TRBJ1-1	few	TGTGCCAGCAGTTCCCAGGGTTACACTGAAGCTTTCTTT	CASSSQGYTEAFF
TRBV6-1	NA	TRBJ2-7	many	TGTGCCAGCAGGGGGTGGAGGGAACGGACGTACGAGCAGTACTTC	CASRGWRERTYEQYF
TRBV10-1	NA	TRBJ2-5	few	TGCGCCAGCAGTGAGTTCGGGGAGACCCAGTACTTC	CASSEFGETQYF
TRBV7-2	NA	TRBJ1-2	many	TGTGCCAGCAGCTTAGGTGGCAGTATCTACACCTTC	CASSLGGSIYTF
TRBV7-3	TRBD1	TRBJ2-7	NA	TGTGCCAGCAGACTTACGACAGGGGGCGGCGAGCAGTACTTC	CASRLTTGGGEQYF
TRBV12-3/TRBV12-4	NA	TRBJ1-5	many	TGTGCCAGCAGTTTTGGGGGGTTCGGTTTGAATCAGCCCCAGCATTTT	CASSFGGFGLNQPQHF
TRBV9	TRBD1	TRBJ1-1	few	TGTGCCAGCAGCGGAGAGGGACAGGGGGCCCGGTTGTCTGAAGCTTTCTTT	CASSGEGQGARLSEAFF
TRBV7-6	NA	TRBJ2-1	many	TGTGCCAGCGGGACCCGGGGTCCGACCGCCTACAATGAGCAGTTCTTC	CASGTRGPTAYNEQFF
TRBV3-1	TRBD1	TRBJ2-7	many	TGTGCCAGCAGCCGACAGGGCAGCTCCTACGAGCAGTACTTC	CASSRQGSSYEQYF
TRBV23-1	NA	TRBJ2-7	many	TGCGCCAGCAGTGGTAAAGGGGATTTGTTGACCGGATGCTCCTACGAGCAGTACTTC	CASSGKGDLLTGCSYEQYF
TRBV19	TRBD2	TRBJ2-3	many	TGTGCCAGTAGTATTCGAGGGCTAGCGGGGAGCACAGATACGCAGTATTTT	CASSIRGLAGSTDTQYF
TRBV4-3	NA	TRBJ2-3	few	TGCGCCAGCAGCCGTCAGACTAGTGGGACGCAGTATTTT	CASSRQTSGTQYF
TRBV7-8	TRBD1	TRBJ2-3	NA	TGTGCCAGCAGCTTACAGGGGGCGACAGATACGCAGTATTTT	CASSLQGATDTQYF
TRBV14	NA	TRBJ1-5	many	TGTGCCAGCAGCCAAGGCCTTAGTCAGCCCCAGCATTTT	CASSQGLSQPQHF
TRBV12-3/TRBV12-4	NA	TRBJ2-5	NA	TGTGCCAGCAGGTTAACGGAGACCCAGTACTTC	CASRLTETQYF
TRBV5-1	NA	TRBJ2-1	NA	TGCGCCAGCAGCTTGGTGGCCGGGGCCATACTCAATGAGCAGTTCTTC	CASSLVAGAILNEQFF
TRBV3-1	NA	TRBJ1-5	many	TGTGCCAGCAGCCAAAAGGACGGCAATCAGCCCCAGCATTTT	CASSQKDGNQPQHF
TRBV3-1	NA	TRBJ1-2	NA	TGTGCCAGCAGCCAAGTAGTCATACCCCTATCTGAGTATGGCTACACCTTC	CASSQVVIPLSEYGYTF
TRBV19	NA	TRBJ2-7	few	TGTGCCAGTAGGAACAGGGTTGACTCCTACGAGCAGTACTTC	CASRNRVDSYEQYF
TRBV3-2	NA	TRBJ2-2	NA	TGTGCCAGCAGCCGCAAACTACAGGGGGCCGGGGAGCTGTTTTTT	CASSRKLQGAGELFF
TRBV6-6	NA	TRBJ2-1	NA	TGTGCCAGCCGTCGGGGGGCCTCCTACAATGAGCAGTTCTTC	CASRRGASYNEQFF
TRBV7-2	NA	TRBJ2-3	few	TGTGCCAGCAGCTCCCGGGGCCACCTGGAGGCAGATACGCAGTATTTT	CASSSRGHLEADTQYF
TRBV20-1	NA	TRBJ2-3	NA	TGCAGTGCTAGGGTAGATACGCAGTATTTT	CSARVDTQYF
TRBV12-3/TRBV12-4	NA	TRBJ1-1	many	TGTGCCAGCAGGGGGAGAACAGGGAGGACTGAAGCTTTCTTT	CASRGRTGRTEAFF
TRBV5-1	NA	TRBJ2-7	many	TGCGCCAGCAGCTGGGAGCTGGGCTATTCGGGCGAGCAGTACTTC	CASSWELGYSGEQYF
TRBV5-1	NA	TRBJ1-2	NA	TGCGCCAGCAGCGTCCCAGACCCAAACTATGGCTACACCTTC	CASSVPDPNYGYTF
TRBV7-2	TRBD1	TRBJ1-6	many	TGTGCCAGCAGACGGGAACCGGGACAGGGGAGTTCACCCCTCCACTTT	CASRREPGQGSSPLHF
TRBV5-1	NA	TRBJ1-2	few	TGCGCCAGCAGCTCGCCGAGTAGAGATGGCTACACCTTC	CASSSPSRDGYTF
TRBV28	NA	TRBJ2-6	NA	TGTGCCAGCAGTTACTCCCCCAACGTCCTGACTTTC	CASSYSPNVLTF
TRBV28	NA	TRBJ2-5	NA	TGTGCCAGCAGTTTAGGGGGTCAAGAGACCCAGTACTTC	CASSLGGQETQYF
TRBV5-1	NA	TRBJ2-2	few	TGCGCCAGCAGCCCGCTAGCGAGCGGAAAAACCGGGGAGCTGTTTTTT	CASSPLASGKTGELFF
TRBV20-1	NA	TRBJ2-1	NA	TGCAGTGCTAGAGATCTGAGGGGGAATGAGCAGTTCTTC	CSARDLRGNEQFF
TRBV29-1	TRBD1	TRBJ2-7	few	TGCAGCGCCGCGTGGACAGGGGATGGCGAGCAGTACTTC	CSAAWTGDGEQYF
TRBV12-3/TRBV12-4	NA	TRBJ1-1	many	TGTGCCAGCAATCCTCTGTGGGGTGAAGCTTTCTTT	CASNPLWGEAFF
TRBV10-3	NA	TRBJ1-1	NA	TGTGCCATCAGTGCGGGGAGGACCGCGTCTAACACTGAAGCTTTCTTT	CAISAGRTASNTEAFF
TRBV2	NA	TRBJ2-5	NA	TGTGCCAGCAGTGAAGGCCTCGGGACAAACCAAGAGACCCAGTACTTC	CASSEGLGTNQETQYF
TRBV20-1	NA	TRBJ1-5	many	TGCAGTGCTTACAGGGTCGATCAGCCCCAGCATTTT	CSAYRVDQPQHF
TRBV12-3/TRBV12-4	NA	TRBJ1-1	few	TGTGCCAGCAGTTTAATCTTGGGGGGGACTGAAGCTTTCTTT	CASSLILGGTEAFF
TRBV10-2	TRBD1	TRBJ1-5	NA	TGCGCCAGCAGTAGTTCAGGGGGAAATCAGCCCCAGCATTTT	CASSSSGGNQPQHF
TRBV5-4	NA	TRBJ1-1	many	TGTGCCAGCAGCTTGGAGCGGGGGAGGAACACTGAAGCTTTCTTT	CASSLERGRNTEAFF
TRBV7-2	NA	TRBJ2-3	many	TGTGCCAGCGGGTACACAGATACGCAGTATTTT	CASGYTDTQYF
TRBV3-1	NA	TRBJ1-2	NA	TGTGCCAGCAGCCAAGATCCCCAGGGGTATGGCTACACCTTC	CASSQDPQGYGYTF
TRBV6-6	NA	TRBJ2-5	many	TGTGCCAGCAGTTACTCGGGGCAAGAGACCCAGTACTTC	CASSYSGQETQYF
TRBV20-1	TRBD2	TRBJ2-7	few	TGCAGTGCCCGGGGCGGGGGGACCTACGAGCAGTACTTC	CSARGGGTYEQYF
TRBV20-1	TRBD1	TRBJ2-1	many	TGCAGTGCGCCACCGGGACAGCAAATCTACAATGAGCAGTTCTTC	CSAPPGQQIYNEQFF
TRBV20-1	NA	TRBJ1-2	NA	TGCAGTGCTAGCCTCCAGTTTGGGGGTTATGGCTACACCTTC	CSASLQFGGYGYTF
TRBV9	NA	TRBJ2-5	many	TGTGCCAGCAGCGTAGGCGGTAGGGGCCAAGAGACCCAGTACTTC	CASSVGGRGQETQYF
TRBV3-1	TRBD2	TRBJ2-7	few	TGTGCCAGCAGCCAAGAAGCACTAGCGGGGGGGCCGTCCTACGAGCAGTACTTC	CASSQEALAGGPSYEQYF
TRBV6-6	TRBD1	TRBJ1-5	few	TGTGCCAGCAGTTACGCGGACAGGGGCCCCGGGTTGGGTCAGCCCCAGCATTTT	CASSYADRGPGLGQPQHF